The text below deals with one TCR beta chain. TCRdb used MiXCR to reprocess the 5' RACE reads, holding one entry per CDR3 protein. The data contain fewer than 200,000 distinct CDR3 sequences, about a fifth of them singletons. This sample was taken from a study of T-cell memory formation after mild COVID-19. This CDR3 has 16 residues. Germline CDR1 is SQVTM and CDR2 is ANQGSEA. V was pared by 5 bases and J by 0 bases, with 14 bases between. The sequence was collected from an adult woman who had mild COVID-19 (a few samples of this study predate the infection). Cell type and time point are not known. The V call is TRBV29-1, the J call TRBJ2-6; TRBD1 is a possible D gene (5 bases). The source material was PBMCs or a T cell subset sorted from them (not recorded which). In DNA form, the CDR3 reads TGCAGCGTTCCAGGGCTCCCGAGCTCTGGGGCCAACGTCCTGACTTTC. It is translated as CSVPGLPSSGANVLTF.